A selection of T cell receptor beta chains follows, all from one sample in a study of blood T cell repertoires in COVID-19. The table came from immunoSEQ multiplex PCR; TCRdb's copy has only in-frame clones and leaves some out. The sample comprises about 360,000 clones, approximately 86% of which are singletons, and around 7.4% rests with the top ten. Material for sequencing was peripheral blood. The receptors here all came from a woman in her fifties or sixties with COVID-19, enrolled during active disease. The CDR3 runs from the conserved cysteine through the conserved F or W. D genes are given only for firm matches. Rows may omit the clone size; those that give it use once, few, many or a size class.

NA,TRBJ1-2,NA,TRBV12-3/TRBV12-4,CASTPFNYGYTF,TGTGCCAGCACTCCGTTTAACTATGGCTACACCTTC
NA,TRBJ1-5,NA,TRBV19,CASSIGREIKPQHF,TGTGCCAGTAGTATAGGCCGGGAGATAAAGCCCCAGCATTTT
TRBD1,TRBJ2-1,NA,TRBV5-1,CASSPSPAGGNSQFF,TGCGCCAGCAGCCCGTCCCCGGCAGGGGGTAATTCGCAGTTCTTC
TRBD1,TRBJ1-2,NA,TRBV14,CASSQQGAGGYTF,TGTGCCAGCAGCCAGCAGGGGGCCGGCGGCTACACCTTC
TRBD2,TRBJ2-3,NA,TRBV19,CASTSGGAADTQYF,TGTGCCAGTACTTCCGGGGGGGCCGCAGATACGCAGTATTTT
NA,TRBJ1-3,NA,TRBV3-1/TRBV3-2,CASSQDLLYGGNPSGNTIYF,TGTGCCAGCAGCCAAGATCTGTTGTATGGGGGGAACCCTTCTGGAAACACCATATATTTT
NA,TRBJ2-1,NA,TRBV21-1,CASSRCNRGHEQFF,TGTGCCAGCAGCCGGTGTAACAGGGGCCATGAGCAGTTCTTC
NA,TRBJ2-3,NA,TRBV4-3,CASSQDPGVALKADTQYF,TGCGCCAGCAGCCAAGACCCCGGAGTAGCGCTAAAGGCAGATACGCAGTATTTT
TRBD1,TRBJ1-5,NA,TRBV12-5,CASGLGTGGFVYQPQHF,TGTGCTAGTGGTCTCGGGACAGGGGGTTTTGTATATCAGCCCCAGCATTTT
TRBD1,TRBJ2-3,NA,TRBV6-6,CASRGSTGAVDTQYF,TGTGCCAGCAGAGGTTCGACAGGGGCGGTAGATACGCAGTATTTT
NA,TRBJ1-2,NA,TRBV2,CASSLIQGDSYTF,TGTGCCAGCAGCCTAATACAGGGAGATAGCTACACCTTC
NA,TRBJ1-1,NA,TRBV5-6,CASSGSEADTEAFF,TGTGCCAGCAGCGGAAGTGAGGCCGACACTGAAGCTTTCTTT
TRBD2,TRBJ2-2,NA,TRBV5-1,CASSLSSGGPTGELFF,TGCGCCAGCAGCTTGTCTAGCGGGGGGCCCACCGGGGAGCTGTTTTTT
NA,TRBJ2-3,NA,TRBV7-2,CASSPGTFYTDTQYF,TGTGCCAGCAGCCCAGGGACATTTTACACAGATACGCAGTATTTT
TRBD2,TRBJ2-5,NA,TRBV5-4,CASSTGTSGGAFGETQYF,TGTGCCAGCAGCACCGGGACTAGCGGGGGGGCATTTGGAGAGACCCAGTACTTC
NA,TRBJ1-6,NA,TRBV27,CASRTSGGSPLHF,TGTGCCAGCAGAACCTCGGGGGGTTCACCCCTCCACTTT
TRBD1,TRBJ2-1,once,TRBV5-1,CASSLYERQGVNEQFF,TGCGCCAGCAGCCTCTACGAACGACAGGGGGTGAATGAGCAGTTCTTC
TRBD1,TRBJ2-1,NA,TRBV7-9,CASSWSRGSHNEQFF,TGTGCCAGCAGCTGGAGCAGGGGGAGCCACAATGAGCAGTTCTTC
TRBD1,TRBJ2-1,NA,TRBV5-5,CASSSGTGTGGNEQFF,TGTGCCAGCAGCTCAGGAACCGGGACAGGGGGAAATGAGCAGTTCTTC
TRBD1,TRBJ1-6,once,TRBV7-9,CASSLAGQGFSPLHF,TGTGCCAGCAGCTTAGCGGGACAGGGGTTTTCACCCCTCCACTTT
NA,TRBJ1-5,once,TRBV19,CASSIDPGRGQPQHF,TGTGCCAGTAGTATAGATCCAGGGAGGGGTCAGCCCCAGCATTTT
NA,TRBJ2-7,NA,TRBV20-1,CSAYRVREQYF,TGCAGTGCTTACAGGGTTCGGGAGCAGTACTTC
NA,TRBJ2-7,NA,TRBV11-3,CASSFGSLNEQYF,TGTGCCAGCAGCTTTGGCTCTCTGAACGAGCAGTACTTC
NA,TRBJ1-4,once,TRBV14,CASPPGQSATNEKLFF,TGTGCCAGCCCCCCTGGACAGAGTGCAACTAATGAAAAACTGTTTTTT
NA,TRBJ1-5,NA,TRBV6-1,CASSEASTSISNQPQHF,TGTGCCAGCAGTGAAGCTTCGACATCCATTAGCAATCAGCCCCAGCATTTT
TRBD1,TRBJ1-5,NA,TRBV19,CASSIETGGGNQPQHF,TGTGCCAGTAGTATCGAGACAGGGGGAGGCAATCAGCCCCAGCATTTT
TRBD1,TRBJ1-1,NA,TRBV29-1,CSVGDRQGPRIAFF,TGCAGCGTTGGAGACAGACAGGGGCCCCGAATAGCTTTCTTT
NA,TRBJ1-2,once,TRBV7-2,CASSLSNVRGYTF,TGTGCCAGCAGCTTAAGTAATGTGCGTGGCTACACCTTC
TRBD2,TRBJ2-3,NA,TRBV3-1/TRBV3-2,CASSPGLAGITDTQYF,TGTGCCAGCAGCCCCGGACTAGCGGGGATCACAGATACGCAGTATTTT
NA,TRBJ1-1,NA,TRBV10-1,CASEDHGGKVCTEAFF,TGCGCCAGCGAAGACCACGGGGGTAAAGTTTGCACTGAAGCTTTCTTT
TRBD2,TRBJ2-5,NA,TRBV11-2,CASSLRVTSGGKETQYF,TGTGCCAGCAGCTTAAGGGTGACTAGCGGGGGAAAAGAGACCCAGTACTTC
NA,TRBJ2-1,NA,TRBV4-1,CASSLDSSSGAYNEQFF,TGCGCCAGCAGCCTAGATTCGAGTAGCGGAGCCTACAATGAGCAGTTCTTC
NA,TRBJ1-1,NA,TRBV21-1,CASSKRRAFF,TGTGCCAGCAGCAAACGTCGAGCTTTCTTT
TRBD1,TRBJ2-7,NA,TRBV7-3,CASSPGGLGGYEQYF,TGTGCCAGCAGCCCAGGGGGTCTAGGCGGCTACGAGCAGTACTTC
TRBD2,TRBJ2-1,NA,TRBV27,CASSLSVGGNEQFF,TGTGCCAGCAGTTTATCGGTCGGGGGGAATGAGCAGTTCTTC
TRBD2,TRBJ2-1,NA,TRBV19,CASSILAGDNEQFF,TGTGCCAGTAGTATCCTAGCGGGGGACAATGAGCAGTTCTTC
TRBD2,TRBJ2-1,NA,TRBV7-2,CASSPTSGGPPEQFF,TGTGCCAGCAGCCCTACTAGCGGGGGGCCGCCTGAGCAGTTCTTC
TRBD1,TRBJ2-7,NA,TRBV2,CASSEVDRPYEQYF,TGTGCCAGCAGTGAAGTGGACAGGCCCTACGAGCAGTACTTC
NA,TRBJ2-7,few,TRBV2,CASSREYYEQYF,TGTGCCAGCAGTCGCGAGTATTACGAGCAGTACTTC
NA,TRBJ1-2,NA,TRBV27,CASSPDSWSYGYTF,TGTGCCAGCAGTCCGGACAGCTGGAGTTATGGCTACACCTTC
NA,TRBJ1-5,NA,TRBV21-1,CASSKDPLLINQPQHF,TGTGCCAGCAGCAAAGATCCCCTACTCATCAATCAGCCCCAGCATTTT
NA,TRBJ1-1,once,TRBV10-3,CAIRKPGVGTEAFF,TGTGCCATCAGGAAGCCAGGGGTAGGCACTGAAGCTTTCTTT
NA,TRBJ2-3,NA,TRBV4-1,CASSQGPSTRPTQYF,TGCGCCAGCAGCCAAGGCCCCTCGACTAGACCTACGCAGTATTTT
TRBD1,TRBJ1-1,NA,TRBV4-1,CASSQVAGGNTEAFF,TGCGCCAGCAGCCAAGTTGCAGGGGGCAACACTGAAGCTTTCTTT
TRBD2,TRBJ2-5,NA,TRBV5-4,CASSIRGGTNQETQYF,TGTGCCAGCAGCATACGGGGGGGTACCAACCAAGAGACCCAGTACTTC
NA,TRBJ1-2,few,TRBV7-2,CASSSLLANYGYTF,TGTGCCAGCAGCTCGTTACTAGCGAACTATGGCTACACCTTC